The 5 T cell receptor beta chains below come from one sample, sequenced in a study of T cells in Graves' hyperthyroidism and ophthalmopathy. It was RNA transcripts that yielded the amplified TCR beta CDR3 regions. The HTBI primer set drove a first-round RT-PCR of the TCR CDR3. TCRdb fed the multiplex PCR reads into MiXCR, producing one record per CDR3 protein. The sample records under 550,000 distinct CDR3 sequences, 15% to 20% being singletons. The sequenced sample consisted of blood. These receptor sequences come from a man aged 35-49 years with Graves' ophthalmopathy.

This clonotype was found many times. The CDR3, as DNA: TGTGCTAGTGGTTCCGGGACAGGGGTGAACACTGAAGCTTTCTTT. It translates to CASGSGTGVNTEAFF. The gene calls are TRBV12-5 and TRBJ1-1; 10 nucleotides match TRBD1. CDR1 and CDR2 (germline): LGHNT, FRNRAP. Trimming cost V 4 bases and J 0 bases; bases outside gene matches: 2. The CDR3 contains 15 residues. The full variable domain, rest sourced from reference TRBV12-5 and TRBJ1-1, is DARVTQTPRHKVTEMGQEVTMRCQPILGHNTVFWYRQTMMQGLELLAYFRNRAPLDDSGMPKDRFSAEMPDATLATLKIQPSEPRDSAVYFCASGSGTGVNTEAFFGQGTRLTVV.

The V and J genes are TRBV6-1 and TRBJ2-7; D is perhaps TRBD2 (5 bases). Germline CDR1 and CDR2: MNHNS and SASEGT. V lost 7 bases and J lost 3, with 28 bases in between. The CDR3 covers 18 residues. The CDR3 is CASTDTTGSPRARYEQYF. CDR3 DNA: TGTGCCAGCACCGATACTACCGGGTCTCCGAGGGCCCGCTACGAGCAGTACTTC.

Worth noting for this clonotype: The limits of the CDR3 on the DNA are not certain, so only TCRdb's listed CDR3 is given. The chain joins TRBV20-1 to TRBJ2-7; no DNA check was done on the table's D call, TRBD1. Germline V lookup: CDR1 DFQATT, CDR2 SNEGSKA (reference sequence). The CDR3 adds up to 15 amino acids, both ends counted. CDR3: CSASGRDRGRSEQYF.

The chain combines TRBV20-1 with TRBJ2-7; D gene unclear. Germline V gene sequence: CDR1 DFQATT, CDR2 SNEGSKA (reference sequence). This CDR3 region has 15 residues. The ends were cut back, 0 bases at V and 2 bases at J, with 14 bases in the middle. This CDR3 is CSAREASRGTYEQYF. In DNA, the CDR3 is TGCAGTGCTAGAGAAGCATCAAGAGGCACCTACGAGCAGTACTTC.

J is TRBJ2-7 and V is TRBV7-8; 8 bases are shared with TRBD1. The junction had 8 bases not matched to a gene; V was cut back by 5 bases and J by 2 bases. CDR1 SGHVS and CDR2 FQNEAQ come from the germline V gene. The CDR3 runs 15 residues. The CDR3 loop is CASSIKPRGPYEQYF. In nucleotides, the CDR3 is TGTGCCAGCAGCATAAAGCCCAGGGGGCCCTACGAGCAGTACTTC. The variable domain in full, with the rest retrieved from reference TRBV7-8 and TRBJ2-7, is GAGVSQSPRYKVAKRGQDVALRCDPISGHVSLFWYQQALGQGPEFLTYFQNEAQLDKSGLPSDRFFAERPEGSVSTLKIQRTQQEDSAVYLCASSIKPRGPYEQYFGPGTRLTVT.